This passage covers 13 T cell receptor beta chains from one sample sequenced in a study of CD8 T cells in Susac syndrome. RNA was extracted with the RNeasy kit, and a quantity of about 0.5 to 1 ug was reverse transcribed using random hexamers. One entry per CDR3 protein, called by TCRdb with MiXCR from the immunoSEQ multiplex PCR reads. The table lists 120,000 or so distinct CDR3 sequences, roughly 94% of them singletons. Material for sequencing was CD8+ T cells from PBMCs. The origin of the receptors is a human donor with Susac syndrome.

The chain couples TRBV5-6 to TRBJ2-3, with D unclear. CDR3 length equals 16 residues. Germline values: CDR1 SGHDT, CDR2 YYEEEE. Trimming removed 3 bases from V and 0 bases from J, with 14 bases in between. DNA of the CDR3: TGTGCCAGCAGCTCGGACCCAGTTACTAGCACAGATACGCAGTATTTT. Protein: CASSSDPVTSTDTQYF. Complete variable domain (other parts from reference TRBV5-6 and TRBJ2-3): DAGVTQSPTHLIKTRGQQVTLRCSPKSGHDTVSWYQQALGQGPQFIFQYYEEEERQRGNFPDRFSGHQFPNYSSELNVNALLLGDSALYLCASSSDPVTSTDTQYFGPGTRLTVL.

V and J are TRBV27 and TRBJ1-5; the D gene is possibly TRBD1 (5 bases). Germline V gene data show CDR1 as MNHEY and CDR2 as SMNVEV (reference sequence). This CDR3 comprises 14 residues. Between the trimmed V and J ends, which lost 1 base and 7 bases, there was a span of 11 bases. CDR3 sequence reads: CASSLWGIGQPQHF. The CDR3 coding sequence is TGTGCCAGCAGTTTATGGGGGATTGGGCAGCCCCAGCATTTT.

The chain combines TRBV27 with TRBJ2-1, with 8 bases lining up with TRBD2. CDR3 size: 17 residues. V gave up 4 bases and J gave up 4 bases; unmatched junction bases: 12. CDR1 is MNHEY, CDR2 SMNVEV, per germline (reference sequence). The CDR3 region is CASSSLQQRGTYNEQFF. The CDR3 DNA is TGTGCCAGCAGTTCCCTCCAACAGCGGGGGACTTACAATGAGCAGTTCTTC.

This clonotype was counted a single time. CDR3 nucleotide sequence: TGTGCCACCAGCAGAGTAGAGAAGAACACTGAAGCTTTCTTT. Translated: CATSRVEKNTEAFF. The chain employs TRBV15 and TRBJ1-1; no clear D gene. V was shortened by 1 base and J by 1 base, with 7 bases between the two germline ends. CDR1 is LNHNV and CDR2 is YYDKDF in the germline V gene (reference sequence). The CDR3 loop spans 14 amino acids.

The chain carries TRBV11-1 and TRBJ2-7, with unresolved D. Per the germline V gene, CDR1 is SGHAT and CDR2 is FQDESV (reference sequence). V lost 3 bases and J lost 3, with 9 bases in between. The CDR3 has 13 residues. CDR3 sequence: CASSFSPDYEQYF. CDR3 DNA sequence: TGTGCCAGCAGCTTTTCGCCCGACTACGAGCAGTACTTC.

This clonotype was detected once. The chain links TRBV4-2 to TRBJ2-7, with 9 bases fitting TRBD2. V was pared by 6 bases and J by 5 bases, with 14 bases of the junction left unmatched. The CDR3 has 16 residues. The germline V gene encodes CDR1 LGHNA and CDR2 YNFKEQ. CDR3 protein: CASSPRSGLAGNEQYF. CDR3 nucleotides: TGTGCCAGCAGTCCAAGGTCCGGGCTAGCGGGGAACGAGCAGTACTTC.

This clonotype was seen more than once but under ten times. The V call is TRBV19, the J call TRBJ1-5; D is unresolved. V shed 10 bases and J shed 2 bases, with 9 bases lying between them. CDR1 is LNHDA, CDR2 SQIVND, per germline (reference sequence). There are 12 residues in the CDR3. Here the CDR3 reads CATIRGNQPQHF. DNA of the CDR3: TGTGCCACCATCAGAGGCAATCAGCCCCAGCATTTT.

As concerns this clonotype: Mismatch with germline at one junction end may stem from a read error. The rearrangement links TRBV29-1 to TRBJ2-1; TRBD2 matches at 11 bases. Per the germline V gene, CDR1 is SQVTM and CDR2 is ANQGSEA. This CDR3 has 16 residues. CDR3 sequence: CSLVTSGTGSFNEQFF. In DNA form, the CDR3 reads TGCAGTTTGGTGACTAGCGGGACCGGATCCTTCAATGAGCAGTTCTTC.

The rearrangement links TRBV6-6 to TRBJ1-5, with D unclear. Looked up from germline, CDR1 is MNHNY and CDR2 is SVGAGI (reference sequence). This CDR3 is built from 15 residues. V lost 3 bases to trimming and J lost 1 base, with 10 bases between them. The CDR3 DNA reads TGTGCCAGCAGTTATACCCCCGGGAGCAATCAGCCCCAGCATTTT. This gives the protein CASSYTPGSNQPQHF.

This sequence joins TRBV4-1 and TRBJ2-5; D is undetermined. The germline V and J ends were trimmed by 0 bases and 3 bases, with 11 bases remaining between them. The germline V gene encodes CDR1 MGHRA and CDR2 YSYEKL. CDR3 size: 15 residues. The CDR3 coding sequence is TGCGCCAGCAGCCAAGATTTCGGGCCGAAAGAGACCCAGTACTTC. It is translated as CASSQDFGPKETQYF.

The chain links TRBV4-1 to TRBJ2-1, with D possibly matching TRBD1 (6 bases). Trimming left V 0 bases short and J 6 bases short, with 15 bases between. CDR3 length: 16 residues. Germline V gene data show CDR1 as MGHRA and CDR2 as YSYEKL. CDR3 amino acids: CASSQDSWGRGNEQFF. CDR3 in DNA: TGCGCCAGCAGCCAAGATTCATGGGGGCGCGGCAATGAGCAGTTCTTC.

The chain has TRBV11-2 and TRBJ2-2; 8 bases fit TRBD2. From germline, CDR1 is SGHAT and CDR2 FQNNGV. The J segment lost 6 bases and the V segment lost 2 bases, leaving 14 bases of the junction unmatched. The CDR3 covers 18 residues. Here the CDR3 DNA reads TGTGCCAGCAGCTTATCCCACGGGAGGGGCACCAGGGCCGGGGAGCTGTTTTTT. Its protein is CASSLSHGRGTRAGELFF.

The CDR3 spells CASSQDLAEAPEKLFF. CDR3 DNA: TGTGCCAGCAGCCAAGATCTGGCGGAGGCCCCTGAAAAACTGTTTTTT. The chain uses TRBV14 and TRBJ1-4; D is unresolved. The CDR3 has 16 amino acids. Germline CDR1 SGHDN, CDR2 FVKESK. V shed 0 bases and J shed 7 bases, with 15 bases lying between them.